A single sample gave rise to the 21 T cell receptor beta chains below, sequenced in a study of human T cells and chemical hapten exposure. Noted time point: patch test 1, 2 weeks after DPC sensitization. The treatment denotes: therapeutic diphenylcyclopropenone sensitization with weekly scalp DPC. It was from unfractionated whole blood that total RNA was extracted. TCRdb re-called the RACE reads with MiXCR, one entry per CDR3 protein. The data contain about 37,000 distinct CDR3 sequences, just under 6.5% of them singletons. The input for sequencing was whole blood, taken in connection with sensitization to the hapten diphenylcyclopropenone (DPC). The receptors stem from a woman in her twenties or thirties with alopecia areata. Some clones in this sample may be carry-over from other donors' samples.

By sample share, this clonotype is medium-sized. The rearrangement links TRBV3-1 to TRBJ1-6; 7 positions match TRBD1. Germline loops: CDR1 LGHDT, CDR2 YNNKEL (reference sequence). The CDR3 spans 14 residues. With V trimmed by 3 bases and J by 7 bases, 3 bases remained unmatched. In DNA, the CDR3 is TGTGCCAGCAGCCATCGGGACAGCAATTCACCCCTCCACTTT. It codes for CASSHRDSNSPLHF. The whole variable domain, remainder taken from reference TRBV3-1 and TRBJ1-6, is DTAVSQTPKYLVTQMGNDKSIKCEQNLGHDTMYWYKQDSKKFLKIMFSYNNKELIINETVPNRFSPKSPDKAHLNLHINSLELGDSAVYFCASSHRDSNSPLHFGNGTRLTVT.

This clonotype was counted many times. The chain uses TRBV4-2 and TRBJ1-1, with 12 bases aligning to TRBD1. The germline gives CDR1 LGHNA, CDR2 YNFKEQ. V trimming: 4 bases; J trimming: 1 base; junction bases outside the gene matches: 4. The CDR3 is 16 residues long. CDR3: CASSPGTGGANTEAFF. In DNA, the CDR3 is TGTGCCAGCAGCCCCGGGACAGGGGGCGCGAACACTGAAGCTTTCTTT.

This clonotype has only a few counts. The CDR3 DNA follows: TGTGCCAGCAGCTTTTTGGGCGGCAACACTGAAGCTTTCTTT. Translated, it gives CASSFLGGNTEAFF. J is TRBJ1-1 and V is TRBV5-4, with no clear D. V was shortened by 2 bases and J by 2 bases, with 10 bases between the two germline ends. Germline V gene data show CDR1 as SGHNT and CDR2 as YYREEE (reference sequence). CDR3 length: 14 amino acids.

As regards this clonotype: The CDR3 ends on some other residue instead of the conserved phenylalanine or tryptophan, so this is likely a read error. The gene calls are TRBV18 and TRBJ2-7; a weak D match, TRBD1 (5 bases). The CDR3 contains 15 residues. Trimming cost V 3 bases and J 2 bases, with 14 bases left between them. Germline-derived CDR1 and CDR2 are KGHSH and LQKENI. CDR3 protein: CASSPRQGYPYEQYY. CDR3 nucleotides: TGTGCCAGCTCACCGAGGCAGGGCTATCCCTACGAGCAGTACTAC.

The V and J genes are TRBV28 and TRBJ1-6; D gene unclear. The CDR3 loop spans 16 amino acids. Germline-derived CDR1 and CDR2 are MDHEN and SYDVKM. V lost 7 bases to trimming and J lost 0 bases, with 13 bases between them. As DNA, the CDR3 is TGTGCCAGCACGGAATGGGGAAGCTCCTATAATTCACCCCTCCACTTT. It encodes CASTEWGSSYNSPLHF. Combining the CDR3 with reference TRBV28 and TRBJ1-6 gives the whole variable domain DVKVTQSSRYLVKRTGEKVFLECVQDMDHENMFWYRQDPGLGLRLIYFSYDVKMKEKGDIPEGYSVSREKKERFSLILESASTNQTSMYLCASTEWGSSYNSPLHFGNGTRLTVT.

This clonotype was counted many times. CDR3 bases: TGTGCCAGCAACCGACAGGGGAGTTCCTATGGCTACACCTTC. Translated, it gives CASNRQGSSYGYTF. This chain links TRBV9 with TRBJ1-2; 8 bases are a match to TRBD1. The CDR3 runs to 14 residues. The V segment lost 6 bases and the J segment 4 bases; nucleotides outside the gene matches: 8. The V gene's germline CDR1 is SGDLS and CDR2 YYNGEE.

CDR3 amino acids: CASSEFRSVEQFF. DNA of the CDR3: TGTGCCAGCAGTGAATTCAGGTCGGTGGAGCAGTTCTTC. V usage is TRBV6-1 and J usage is TRBJ2-1; the D is unclear. CDR1 and CDR2 (germline): MNHNS, SASEGT. This CDR3 is 13 amino acids long. Trimming shortened V by 2 bases and J by 10 bases, and 12 bases separated the two germline ends.

This clonotype was picked up a small number of times. The chain recombines TRBV15 with TRBJ2-7; D is undetermined. CDR3 length equals 15 residues. Trimming removed 0 bases from V and 2 bases from J, with 11 bases in between. The germline gives CDR1 LNHNV, CDR2 YYDKDF (reference sequence). The CDR3 protein is CATSRDLGNTYEQYF. The CDR3 DNA reads as TGTGCCACCAGCAGAGATCTGGGCAACACCTACGAGCAGTACTTC. The full variable domain, with the rest looked up from reference TRBV15 and TRBJ2-7, is DAMVIQNPRYQVTQFGKPVTLSCSQTLNHNVMYWYQQKSSQAPKLLFHYYDKDFNNEADTPDNFQSRRPNTSFCFLDIRSPGLGDTAMYLCATSRDLGNTYEQYFGPGTRLTVT.

This clonotype was observed a few times. The gene calls are TRBV6-1 and TRBJ2-3, with D possibly matching TRBD2 (6 bases). Germline CDR1 MNHNS, CDR2 SASEGT. V lost 6 bases and J 3 bases, leaving 19 bases between the germline ends. The CDR3 loop spans 16 amino acids. CDR3 nucleotides: TGTGCCAGCAGGCCCTCCTGGGCGGGGAAGACAGATACGCAGTATTTT. Protein: CASRPSWAGKTDTQYF.

This clonotype was observed a few times. The chain links TRBV12-3 or TRBV12-4 to TRBJ1-6; weak D call: TRBD1 (5 bases). Trimming left V 4 bases short and J 11 bases short, with 15 bases between. The CDR3 length is 14 residues. CDR3 in amino acids: CASSSLGGEAPLHF. The CDR3 DNA reads TGTGCCAGCAGTTCCTTGGGGGGAGAAGCACCCCTCCACTTT.

This clonotype was found a few times. The rearrangement links TRBV29-1 to TRBJ1-1, with 10 bases aligning to TRBD1. This CDR3 spans 11 amino acids. Germline V lookup: CDR1 SQVTM, CDR2 ANQGSEA. V was pared by 7 bases and J by 6 bases, with 2 bases of the junction left unmatched. The CDR3 protein is CSAGTGAEAFF. The CDR3 DNA sequence: TGCAGCGCCGGGACAGGGGCTGAAGCTTTCTTT.

This clonotype came up many times. V gene TRBV20-1 combines with J gene TRBJ2-3; 7 bases line up with TRBD1. Germline CDR1 DFQATT, CDR2 SNEGSKA (reference sequence). The CDR3 contains 13 residues. The V segment lost 7 bases and the J segment 0 bases; nucleotides outside the gene matches: 4. CDR3 DNA sequence: TGCAGTGTCCGGACAGGAAGCACAGATACGCAGTATTTT. Amino acids: CSVRTGSTDTQYF.

This clonotype has a handful of counts. The V call is TRBV6-6, the J call TRBJ1-1, with 8 bases aligning to TRBD1. The J segment lost 9 bases and the V segment lost 6 bases, leaving 9 bases of the junction unmatched. The CDR3 has 13 residues. The germline V gene encodes CDR1 MNHNY and CDR2 SVGAGI (reference sequence). The CDR3 DNA reads TGTGCCAGCAGGGTATCTACAGGGGGACAAGCTTTCTTT. Translation gives CASRVSTGGQAFF.

This clonotype was recorded once. The chain links TRBV5-1 to TRBJ1-4; D is undetermined. Between the trimmed V and J ends, which lost 0 bases and 5 bases, there was a span of 8 bases. This CDR3 has 14 amino acids. In germline, CDR1 is SGHRS, CDR2 YFSETQ. For the CDR3, the DNA is TGCGCCAGCAGCTTGGACAGCCCCAATGAAAAACTGTTTTTT. It translates to CASSLDSPNEKLFF.

The sample holds a few counts of this clonotype. The rearrangement uses TRBV2 and TRBJ1-2; maybe TRBD1 (6 bases). The V gene's germline CDR1 is SNHLY and CDR2 FYNNEI. V dropped 4 bases and J dropped 7 bases, with 19 bases sitting between them. There are 15 residues in the CDR3. The CDR3 DNA reads TGTGCCAGCAGTGGAAACAGGGCCGCCCAACTTGGCTACACCTTC. Amino acid sequence: CASSGNRAAQLGYTF.

This clonotype was seen repeatedly, ten times or more. This rearrangement joins TRBV2 to TRBJ1-2; TRBD1 might be the D (6 bases). The germline gives CDR1 SNHLY, CDR2 FYNNEI. The CDR3 consists of 12 residues. V was clipped by 1 base and J by 6 bases, with 6 bases between them. The CDR3 region has the DNA TGTGCCAGCAGTGAAGACAGGGATGGCTACACCTTC. This translates into CASSEDRDGYTF.

J is TRBJ1-1 and V is TRBV28; D call uncertain. This CDR3 contains 14 residues. Trimming stripped 2 bases from V and 3 bases from J, with 10 bases between. Per the germline V gene, CDR1 is MDHEN and CDR2 is SYDVKM. The CDR3 reads CASSLTSRDTEAFF. Written as DNA, the CDR3 is TGTGCCAGCAGTTTAACCTCTCGGGACACTGAAGCTTTCTTT.

This chain links TRBV6-2 or TRBV6-3 with TRBJ1-6; 10 bases are shared with TRBD1. The CDR3 has 17 residues. Germline V lookup: CDR1 MNHEY, CDR2 SVGEGT. The trim removed 6 bases at V and 7 bases at J, leaving 12 bases unmatched. CDR3 nucleotides: TGTGCCAGCAGATATGAGACAGGGGGCGCCGAGAATTCACCCCTCCACTTT. It is translated as CASRYETGGAENSPLHF.

The chain joins TRBV29-1 to TRBJ1-6, with D perhaps matching TRBD1 (6 bases). V was shortened by 4 bases and J by 6 bases, with 10 bases between the two germline ends. The length of the CDR3 is 13 residues. Per germline, CDR1 SQVTM and CDR2 ANQGSEA. CDR3 in amino acids: CSVAGAGNSPLHF. Here the CDR3 DNA reads TGCAGCGTTGCGGGGGCCGGTAATTCACCCCTCCACTTT. The whole variable domain, remainder taken from reference TRBV29-1 and TRBJ1-6, is SAVISQKPSRDICQRGTSLTIQCQVDSQVTMMFWYRQQPGQSLTLIATANQGSEATYESGFVIDKFPISRPNLTFSTLTVSNMSPEDSSIYLCSVAGAGNSPLHFGNGTRLTVT.

The sample holds a few counts of this clonotype. In DNA, the CDR3 is TGTGCCAGCAGCTTCGGTCCAAGCTACGAGCAGTACTTC. Its protein product is CASSFGPSYEQYF. This chain joins TRBV7-6 and TRBJ2-7; D gene unclear. Trimming took 3 bases from V and 3 from J, leaving 9 bases between them. The CDR3 is made up of 13 amino acids. Germline V gene sequence: CDR1 SGHVS, CDR2 FNYEAQ.

This clonotype was counted ten times or more. V usage is TRBV6-5 and J usage is TRBJ2-6; maybe TRBD1 (5 bases). CDR1 is MNHEY and CDR2 is SVGAGI in the germline V gene. The V end lost 0 bases, the J end lost 0 bases, and 12 bases lay between the germline ends. This CDR3 is built from 18 residues. This CDR3 reads CASSYSGRRASGANVLTF. CDR3 nucleotide sequence: TGTGCCAGCAGTTACTCCGGTCGCAGGGCCTCTGGGGCCAACGTCCTGACTTTC.